This entry lists 13 T cell receptor beta chains sequenced from one sample in a study of blood T cell repertoires in COVID-19 (dated by TCRdb to between 2020 and 2021). Receptors were amplified or captured by the immunoSEQ multiplex PCR assay. TCRdb re-hosts the immuneACCESS table, in-frame sequences only. Its copies lack some clones; in the studies checked, an unresolved V gene accounts for under half of them, and the cause for the rest is not known. A total of about 160,000 clones appear in this sample, 75% to 90% of them only once. About a tenth of the sample is held by the ten biggest clonotypes. Sequencing used peripheral blood. The receptors originated from an elderly woman with active or convalescent COVID-19.

The chain links TRBV19 to TRBJ2-7; 8 bases line up with TRBD1. The CDR3 length is 14 residues. After removal of 2 bases from V and 7 bases from J, the junction contained 7 bases not matched to a gene. Germline CDR1 LNHDA, CDR2 SQIVND (reference sequence). The CDR3 nucleotides read TGTGCCAGTAGTATAAACCGACAGGGGAGGGAGCAGTACTTC. Amino acids: CASSINRQGREQYF.

The J gene is TRBJ1-1, the V gene TRBV29-1; tentatively, D is TRBD1 (5 bases). Germline CDR1 is SQVTM and CDR2 is ANQGSEA. Trimming removed 1 base at V and 6 bases at J, with 12 bases between. The CDR3 has 13 residues. For the CDR3, the DNA is TGCAGCGTTGAAGTCCTGGGGGGGGCTGAAGCTTTCTTT. Its protein is CSVEVLGGAEAFF.

The chain is built from TRBV14 and TRBJ1-1; 7 positions match TRBD1. Germline V gene data show CDR1 as SGHDN and CDR2 as FVKESK. Trimming cost V 1 base and J 4 bases; bases outside gene matches: 3. The CDR3 is 14 residues long. The CDR3 DNA reads as TGTGCCAGCAGCCAAGTAGCAGGGGGCACTGAAGCTTTCTTT. It specifies CASSQVAGGTEAFF.

The gene calls are TRBV9 and TRBJ1-1; D is perhaps TRBD1 (6 bases). Germline lookup yields CDR1 SGDLS and CDR2 YYNGEE. Deletions cut 3 bases from V and 5 bases from J, with 17 bases between. The CDR3 covers 15 residues. As DNA, the CDR3 is TGTGCCAGCAGCGCAGGGGTCAGGGATGGGACTGAAGCTTTCTTT. It translates to CASSAGVRDGTEAFF.

The chain couples TRBV21-1 to TRBJ2-7; TRBD1, the table's D call, was not compared with the DNA. TRBV21-1 is given as a pseudogene. This CDR3 comprises 17 residues. DNA for the CDR3: TGTGCCAGCAGCACCGCAATGGGACAGGGAGGAATCTACGAGCAGTACTTC. Translated: CASSTAMGQGGIYEQYF.

The chain employs TRBV18 and TRBJ2-6; 12 nucleotides agree with TRBD1. CDR1 KGHSH and CDR2 LQKENI come from the germline V gene. CDR3 size: 20 residues. The J segment lost 0 bases and the V segment lost 3 bases, leaving 9 bases of the junction unmatched. Written as DNA, the CDR3 is TGTGCCAGCTCACCCCGGGACAGGGGGCTAACAACCTCTGGGGCCAACGTCCTGACTTTC. This gives the protein CASSPRDRGLTTSGANVLTF.

The table lists this clone with a few counts. The V call is TRBV10-3, the J call TRBJ1-2, with no clear D. Germline V gene lookup returns CDR1 ENHRY and CDR2 SYGVKD. The CDR3 totals 13 residues. V was shortened by 3 bases and J by 5 bases, with 10 bases between the two germline ends. The CDR3 loop reads CAISDGDRYGYTF. The CDR3 bases are TGTGCCATCAGTGACGGAGACCGTTATGGCTACACCTTC.

This clone was detected only a few times. This chain uses TRBV3-1 (or the pseudogene TRBV3-2) with TRBJ1-3; 7 bases line up with TRBD1. The CDR3 spans 15 residues. J gave up 0 bases and V 6 bases, and 5 bases lay outside the gene matches. Germline CDR1 LGHDT, CDR2 YNNKEL (reference sequence). The CDR3 sequence: CASSDRASSGNTIYF. The CDR3 coding sequence is TGTGCCAGCAGTGACAGGGCGAGCTCTGGAAACACCATATATTTT.

CDR3 region: CASSLVDREDSPLHF. DNA of the CDR3: TGTGCCAGCAGCTTGGTAGACAGGGAGGATTCACCCCTCCACTTT. The rearrangement joins TRBV5-6 to TRBJ1-6; 7 bases align to TRBD1. V shed 0 bases and J 8 bases; nucleotides not matched to a gene: 5. This CDR3 spans 15 amino acids. From germline, CDR1 is SGHDT and CDR2 YYEEEE.

The chain employs TRBV19 and TRBJ1-1; TRBD1 matches at 7 bases. Losses at the gene ends were 7 bases for V and 4 bases for J; bases not matched to a gene: 6. Germline loops: CDR1 LNHDA, CDR2 SQIVND (reference sequence). This CDR3 has 13 residues. The CDR3 bases are TGTGCCAGTACTCTGACAGGGACCACTGAAGCTTTCTTT. Residues: CASTLTGTTEAFF.

The gene calls are TRBV6-6 and TRBJ1-4; D call uncertain. The germline V gene encodes CDR1 MNHNY and CDR2 SVGAGI (reference sequence). This CDR3 is 13 amino acids long. Trimming cost V 6 bases and J 6 bases, with 11 bases left between them. CDR3 amino acids: CASRAGSDEKLFF. The CDR3 nucleotides read TGTGCCAGCAGGGCCGGGTCCGATGAAAAACTGTTTTTT.

The chain links TRBV5-1 to TRBJ2-1, with 8 bases fitting TRBD1. The CDR3 extends over 15 amino acids. J was trimmed by 8 bases and V by 4 bases; bases with no gene match: 11. The germline V gene has CDR1 SGHRS and CDR2 YFSETQ. In DNA form, the CDR3 reads TGCGCCAGCAGCCAACGACAGGGGATACAGGATGAGCAGTTCTTC. This translates into CASSQRQGIQDEQFF.

The J gene is TRBJ1-3, the V gene TRBV11-2; TRBD1 matches 8 bases. Germline lookup yields CDR1 SGHAT and CDR2 FQNNGV. V lost 5 bases to trimming and J lost 4 bases; unmatched junction nucleotides: 7. This CDR3 has 15 amino acids. This CDR3 is CASSPGQESGNTIYF. The DNA of the CDR3 is TGTGCCAGCAGCCCGGGACAGGAGTCAGGAAACACCATATATTTT. The full variable domain, in which reference TRBV11-2 and TRBJ1-3 provide the parts outside the CDR3, is EAGVAQSPRYKIIEKRQSVAFWCNPISGHATLYWYQQILGQGPKLLIQFQNNGVVDDSQLPKDRFSAERLKGVDSTLKIQPAKLEDSAVYLCASSPGQESGNTIYFGEGSWLTVV.